This TCR beta chain was profiled in a study of Graves' ophthalmopathy and Graves' hyperthyroidism. Study-level background: Peripheral blood was obtained at first diagnosis, ahead of any treatment.

This clonotype has a count of ten or more. Its antigen is not identified. Uncontrolled infections, pregnancy, lactation or other autoimmune diseases led to patient exclusion. A diagnosis was made from clinical symptoms together with serum thyroxine, TRAb, thyroid ultrasound and orbital computed tomography. TCR beta CDR3 regions were amplified from RNA transcripts. The library came from an HTBI-primed first-round RT-PCR and a second-round multiplex PCR. MiXCR, run by TCRdb on the multiplex PCR reads, gives a single entry per CDR3 protein. The sample has 150,000 to 200,000 distinct CDR3 sequences, around two fifths seen once. Study findings and constraints: Blood shared most expanded thyroid clonotypes above 0.001 frequency.

The CDR3 consists of 14 residues. The V end lost 0 bases, the J end lost 6 bases, and 8 bases lay between the germline ends. Germline V CDR1 and CDR2: LGHNA, YSLEER. The receptor was derived from a man aged 25 to 40 with Graves' ophthalmopathy. This chain joins TRBV4-3 and TRBJ2-2; D unresolved. Material for sequencing was peripheral blood. The DNA for the CDR3 is TGCGCCAGCAGCCAAGATCGGGCGGCCGGGGAGCTGTTTTTT. It codes for CASSQDRAAGELFF.